This TCR beta chain appears in the sequencing data of a study of T-cell memory formation after mild COVID-19. Study-wide background: TCR clusters were largely donor specific.

General study points: Clones contracting over day 15 to 85 were CD4/CD8 balanced, with later expanders leaning CD4+. The authors did not confirm SARS-CoV-2 specificity of second-wave clones peaking day 37.

The authors produced TCR alpha and TCR beta cDNA libraries with sample barcodes and UMIs by 5'RACE using constant-segment primers. TCRdb processed the 5' RACE reads anew with MiXCR; each CDR3 protein has one entry. The data show about 350,000 distinct CDR3 sequences, approximately 29% seen once. Deletions cut 0 bases from V and 3 bases from J, with 8 bases between. The CDR3 spans 15 residues. Germline assignment: CDR1 KGHSH and CDR2 LQKENI. For this clonotype: Antigen unknown.

This clonotype was obtained from an adult woman who had mild COVID-19 (a few samples of this study predate the infection). Cell type and time point are not known. The chain is built from TRBV18 and TRBJ2-2; D remains ambiguous. Specimen: PBMCs or a T cell subset sorted from them (not recorded which). CDR3 protein: CASSPPATYTGELFF. The CDR3 nucleotides read TGTGCCAGCTCACCACCGGCCACTTACACCGGGGAGCTGTTTTTT.